The 2 T cell receptor beta chains in this list originate from one sample, sequenced in a study of T-cell reconstitution after alpha-beta-depleted transplantation in children. TCRbeta library construction was performed incorporating unique molecular identifiers. TCRdb re-called the PCR reads with MiXCR, one entry per CDR3 protein. The table includes approximately 210,000 distinct CDR3 sequences, 14% to 15% detected once. The source was PBMCs from the stem cell graft donor, collected from the stem cell graft. Source of these receptors: a human donor who donated a stem cell graft to a child with acute lymphoblastic leukemia.

This clonotype was seen at least ten times. The V and J genes are TRBV27 and TRBJ1-6; D may be TRBD1 (5 bases). Trimming cost V 5 bases and J 5 bases, with 19 bases left between them. This CDR3 has 17 residues. Germline-derived CDR1 and CDR2 are MNHEY and SMNVEV (reference sequence). In nucleotides, the CDR3 is TGTGCCAGCAGTCCCTCGGGGGTACGAGTCGATAATTCACCCCTCCACTTT. Its translation is CASSPSGVRVDNSPLHF.

There are many counts of this clonotype. The V gene is TRBV5-5, the J gene TRBJ2-4; unclear D gene. This CDR3 region has 15 residues. The germline V gene encodes CDR1 SGHKS and CDR2 YYEKEE (reference sequence). Trimming took 1 base from V and 0 from J, leaving 8 bases between them. As DNA, the CDR3 is TGTGCCAGCAGCTTGCCAGCCCAAGCCAAAAACATTCAGTACTTC. It translates to CASSLPAQAKNIQYF.